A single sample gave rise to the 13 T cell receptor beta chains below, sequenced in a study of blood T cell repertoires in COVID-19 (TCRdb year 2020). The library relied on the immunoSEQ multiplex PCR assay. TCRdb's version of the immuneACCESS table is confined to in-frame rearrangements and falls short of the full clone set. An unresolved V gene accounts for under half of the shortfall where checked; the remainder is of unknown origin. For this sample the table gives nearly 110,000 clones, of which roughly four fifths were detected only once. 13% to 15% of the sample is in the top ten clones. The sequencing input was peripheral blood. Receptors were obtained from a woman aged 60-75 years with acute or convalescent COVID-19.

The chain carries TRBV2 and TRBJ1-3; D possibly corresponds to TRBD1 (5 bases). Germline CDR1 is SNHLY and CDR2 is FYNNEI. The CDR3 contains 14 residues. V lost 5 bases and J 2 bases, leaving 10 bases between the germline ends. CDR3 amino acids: CASSWGGAGNTIYF. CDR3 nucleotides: TGTGCCAGCAGTTGGGGAGGGGCTGGAAACACCATATATTTT.

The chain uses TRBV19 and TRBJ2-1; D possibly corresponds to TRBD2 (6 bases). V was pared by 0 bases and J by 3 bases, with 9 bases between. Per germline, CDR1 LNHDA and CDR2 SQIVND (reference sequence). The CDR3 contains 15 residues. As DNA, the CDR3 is TGTGCCAGTAGTATAGACCTAGCGAGCTACAATGAGCAGTTCTTC. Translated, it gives CASSIDLASYNEQFF.

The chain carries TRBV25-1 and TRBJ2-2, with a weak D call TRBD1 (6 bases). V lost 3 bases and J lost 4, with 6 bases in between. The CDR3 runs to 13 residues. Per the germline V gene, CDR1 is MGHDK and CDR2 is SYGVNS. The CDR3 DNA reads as TGTGCCAGCAGTGAGGGGGCCACCGGGGAGCTGTTTTTT. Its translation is CASSEGATGELFF.

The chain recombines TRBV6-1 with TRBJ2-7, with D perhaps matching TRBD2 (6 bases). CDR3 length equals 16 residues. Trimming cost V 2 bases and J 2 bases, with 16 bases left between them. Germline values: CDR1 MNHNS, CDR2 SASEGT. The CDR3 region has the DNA TGTGCCAGCAGTGAATTCTCAACGGGACTTCCCTACGAGCAGTACTTC. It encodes CASSEFSTGLPYEQYF.

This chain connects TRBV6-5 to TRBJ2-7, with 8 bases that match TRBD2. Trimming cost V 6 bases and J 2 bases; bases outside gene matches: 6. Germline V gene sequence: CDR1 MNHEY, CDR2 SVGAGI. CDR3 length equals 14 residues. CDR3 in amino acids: CASRTSADPYEQYF. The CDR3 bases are TGTGCCAGCAGGACTAGCGCCGACCCCTACGAGCAGTACTTC.

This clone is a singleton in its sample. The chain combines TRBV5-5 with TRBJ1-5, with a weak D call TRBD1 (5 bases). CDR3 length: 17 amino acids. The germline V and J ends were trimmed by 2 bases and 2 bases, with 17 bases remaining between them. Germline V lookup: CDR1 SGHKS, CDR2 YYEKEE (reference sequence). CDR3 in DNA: TGTGCCAGCAGCTTATGTATAGGGGAATTCTGCAATCAGCCCCAGCATTTT. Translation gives CASSLCIGEFCNQPQHF.

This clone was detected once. Here the CDR3 reads CASMRTSGIGNEQFF. The CDR3 nucleotides are TGTGCCAGCATGCGGACTAGCGGGATTGGGAATGAGCAGTTCTTC. This chain connects TRBV2 to TRBJ2-1; 12 nucleotides agree with TRBD2. The germline V gene encodes CDR1 SNHLY and CDR2 FYNNEI. The CDR3 sequence is 15 residues long. Trimming took 7 bases from V and 7 from J; bases not matched to a gene: 8.

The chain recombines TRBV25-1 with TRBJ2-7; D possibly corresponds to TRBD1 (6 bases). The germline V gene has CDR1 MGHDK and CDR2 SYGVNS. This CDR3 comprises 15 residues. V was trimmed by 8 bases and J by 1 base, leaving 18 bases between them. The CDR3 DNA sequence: TGTGCCAGCGAGACAGGCCAAGTCGGGTCCTACGAGCAGTACTTC. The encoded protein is CASETGQVGSYEQYF.

The CDR3 is CASSLTGSSYEQYF. DNA for the CDR3: TGTGCCAGCAGCTTGACGGGATCCTCCTACGAGCAGTACTTC. The chain combines TRBV7-9 with TRBJ2-7; perhaps TRBD2 as D (5 bases). Germline assignment: CDR1 SEHNR and CDR2 FQNEAQ (reference sequence). Trimming took 3 bases from V and 0 from J, leaving 9 bases between them. The CDR3 consists of 14 residues. Full variable domain (missing parts from reference TRBV7-9 and TRBJ2-7): DTGVSQNPRHKITKRGQNVTFRCDPISEHNRLYWYRQTLGQGPEFLTYFQNEAQLEKSRLLSDRFSAERPKGSFSTLEIQRTEQGDSAMYLCASSLTGSSYEQYFGPGTRLTVT.

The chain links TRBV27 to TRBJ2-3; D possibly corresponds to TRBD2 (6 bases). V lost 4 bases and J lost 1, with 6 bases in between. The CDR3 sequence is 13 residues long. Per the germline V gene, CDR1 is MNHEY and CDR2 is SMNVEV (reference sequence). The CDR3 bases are TGTGCCAGCAGTTCGGGGGGCACAGATACGCAGTATTTT. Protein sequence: CASSSGGTDTQYF.

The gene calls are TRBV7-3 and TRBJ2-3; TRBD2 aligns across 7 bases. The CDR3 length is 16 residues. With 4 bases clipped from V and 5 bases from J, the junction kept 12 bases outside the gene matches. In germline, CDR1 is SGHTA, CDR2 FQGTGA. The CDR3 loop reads CASSSSAGAGQDTQYF. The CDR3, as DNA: TGTGCCAGCAGCTCCTCCGCGGGAGCTGGCCAAGATACGCAGTATTTT. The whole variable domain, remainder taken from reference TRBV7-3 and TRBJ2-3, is GAGVSQTPSNKVTEKGKYVELRCDPISGHTALYWYRQSLGQGPEFLIYFQGTGAADDSGLPNDRFFAVRPEGSVSTLKIQRTERGDSAVYLCASSSSAGAGQDTQYFGPGTRLTVL.

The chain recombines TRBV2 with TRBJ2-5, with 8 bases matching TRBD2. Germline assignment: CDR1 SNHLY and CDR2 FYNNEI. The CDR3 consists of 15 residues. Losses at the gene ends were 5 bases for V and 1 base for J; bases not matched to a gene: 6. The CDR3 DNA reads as TGTGCCAGCAGTAAAGGTAGCGGGGCCCAAGAGACCCAGTACTTC. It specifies CASSKGSGAQETQYF.

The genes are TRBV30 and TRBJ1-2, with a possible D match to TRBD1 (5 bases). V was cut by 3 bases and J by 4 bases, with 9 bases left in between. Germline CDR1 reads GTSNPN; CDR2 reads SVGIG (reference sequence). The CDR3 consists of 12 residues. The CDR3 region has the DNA TGTGCCTGGAGGCCAGGGCTCTATGGCTACACCTTC. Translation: CAWRPGLYGYTF.